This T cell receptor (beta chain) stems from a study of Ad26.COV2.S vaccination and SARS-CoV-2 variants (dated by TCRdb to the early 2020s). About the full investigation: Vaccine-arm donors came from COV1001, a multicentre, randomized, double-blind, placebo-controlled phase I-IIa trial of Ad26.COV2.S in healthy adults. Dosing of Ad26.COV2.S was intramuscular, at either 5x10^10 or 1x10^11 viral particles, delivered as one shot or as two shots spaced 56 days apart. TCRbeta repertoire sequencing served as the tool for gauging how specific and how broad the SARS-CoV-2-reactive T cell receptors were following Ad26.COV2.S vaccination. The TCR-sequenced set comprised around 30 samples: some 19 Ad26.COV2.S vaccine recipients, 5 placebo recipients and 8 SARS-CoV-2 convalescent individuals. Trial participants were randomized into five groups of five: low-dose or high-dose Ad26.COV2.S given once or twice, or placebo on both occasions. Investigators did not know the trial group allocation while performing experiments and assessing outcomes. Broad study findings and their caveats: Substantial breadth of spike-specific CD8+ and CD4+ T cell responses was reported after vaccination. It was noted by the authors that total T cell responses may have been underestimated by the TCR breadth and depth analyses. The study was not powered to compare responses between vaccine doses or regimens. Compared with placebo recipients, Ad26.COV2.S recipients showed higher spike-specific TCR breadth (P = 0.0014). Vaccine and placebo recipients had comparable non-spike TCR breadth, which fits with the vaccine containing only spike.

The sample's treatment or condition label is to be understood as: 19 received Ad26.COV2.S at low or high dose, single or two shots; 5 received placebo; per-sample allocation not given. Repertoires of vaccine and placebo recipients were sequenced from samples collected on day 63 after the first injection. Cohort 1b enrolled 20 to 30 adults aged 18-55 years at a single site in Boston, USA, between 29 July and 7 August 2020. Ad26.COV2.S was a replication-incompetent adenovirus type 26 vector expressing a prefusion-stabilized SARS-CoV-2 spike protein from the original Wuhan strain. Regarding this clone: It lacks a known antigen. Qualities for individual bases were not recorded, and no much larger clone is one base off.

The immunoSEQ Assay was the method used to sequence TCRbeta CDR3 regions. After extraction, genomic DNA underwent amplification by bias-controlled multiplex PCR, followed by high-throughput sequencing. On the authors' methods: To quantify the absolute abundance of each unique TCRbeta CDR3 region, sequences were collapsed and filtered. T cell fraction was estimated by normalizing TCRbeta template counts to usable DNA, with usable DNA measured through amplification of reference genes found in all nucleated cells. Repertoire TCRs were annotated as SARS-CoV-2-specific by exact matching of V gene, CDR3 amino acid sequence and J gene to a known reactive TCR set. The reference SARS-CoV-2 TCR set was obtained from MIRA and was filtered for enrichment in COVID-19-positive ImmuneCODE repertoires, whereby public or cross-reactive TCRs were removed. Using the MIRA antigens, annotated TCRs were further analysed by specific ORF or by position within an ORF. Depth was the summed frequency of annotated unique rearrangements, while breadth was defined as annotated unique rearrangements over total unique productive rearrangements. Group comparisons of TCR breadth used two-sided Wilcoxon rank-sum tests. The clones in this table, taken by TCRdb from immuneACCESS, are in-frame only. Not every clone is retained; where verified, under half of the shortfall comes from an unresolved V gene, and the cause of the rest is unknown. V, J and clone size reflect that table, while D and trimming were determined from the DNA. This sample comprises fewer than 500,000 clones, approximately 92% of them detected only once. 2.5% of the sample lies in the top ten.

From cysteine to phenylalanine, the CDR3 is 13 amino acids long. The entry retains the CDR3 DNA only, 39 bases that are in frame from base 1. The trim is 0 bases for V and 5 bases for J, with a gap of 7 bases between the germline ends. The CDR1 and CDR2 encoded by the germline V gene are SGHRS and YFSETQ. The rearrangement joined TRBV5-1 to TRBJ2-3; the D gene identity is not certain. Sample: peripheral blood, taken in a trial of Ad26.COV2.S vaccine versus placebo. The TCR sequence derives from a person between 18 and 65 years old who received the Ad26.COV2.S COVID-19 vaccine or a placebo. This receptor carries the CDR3 CASSLAGIDTQYF. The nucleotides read TGCGCCAGCAGCTTGGCGGGCATAGATACGCAGTATTTT.